This T cell receptor (beta chain) was obtained from a study of T-cell memory formation after mild COVID-19. The CDR3 spans 15 residues. V shed 5 bases and J 3 bases; nucleotides not matched to a gene: 5. Germline loops: CDR1 SGHAT, CDR2 FQNNGV. TCR alpha and TCR beta cDNA libraries carrying sample barcodes and UMIs were produced by 5'RACE using constant-segment primers. A single record per CDR3 protein comes from TCRdb applying MiXCR to the 5' RACE reads. The repertoire holds approximately 260,000 distinct CDR3 sequences, with about a sixth as singletons. Findings of the study overall: Clones that shrank (day 15 to 85) were balanced CD4/CD8, whereas later expanders leaned CD4+.

This clonotype was seen only a few times. Its matching antigen is unknown. The rearrangement uses TRBV11-2 and TRBJ2-1; 9 bases are shared with TRBD2. Material for sequencing was PBMCs or a T cell subset sorted from them (not recorded which). The sequence came from a young man who had mild COVID-19 (a few samples of this study predate the infection). Cell type and time point are not known. As DNA, the CDR3 is TGTGCCAGCAGCCTCAGTAGCGGGGGCTACAATGAGCAGTTCTTC. This gives the protein CASSLSSGGYNEQFF.